These 4 T cell receptor beta chains were sequenced from one sample in a study of shared clonotypes between healthy human individuals. The protocol was immunoSEQ multiplex PCR, while the TCRdb copy is restricted to in-frame clones and leaves out a portion. The table has about 2 million clones, about 95% seen once; the top ten hold 0.9% to 1.5%. Cells designated naive CD8 were CD45RO-negative and were positively selected for CCR7, with terminally differentiated effector memory CD45RA+ cells excluded. Source material: naive CD8+ T cells sorted from blood. The receptors were gathered from a man aged 18 to 29 in good health.

J is TRBJ2-3 and V is TRBV7-9, with 8 bases that match TRBD2. J gave up 1 base and V 4 bases, and 13 bases lay outside the gene matches. Germline V lookup: CDR1 SEHNR, CDR2 FQNEAQ (reference sequence). This CDR3 has 18 residues. The CDR3 DNA sequence: TGTGCCAGCAGCTCCTCGTATGAACTAGCGGAGCGCACAGATACGCAGTATTTT. This codes for CASSSSYELAERTDTQYF. The entire variable domain, with the rest obtained from reference TRBV7-9 and TRBJ2-3, is as follows: DTGVSQNPRHKITKRGQNVTFRCDPISEHNRLYWYRQTLGQGPEFLTYFQNEAQLEKSRLLSDRFSAERPKGSFSTLEIQRTEQGDSAMYLCASSSSYELAERTDTQYFGPGTRLTVL.

This sequence joins TRBV6-4 and TRBJ2-1, with 9 nucleotides matching TRBD2. The J segment lost 8 bases and the V segment lost 1 base, leaving 6 bases of the junction unmatched. This CDR3 comprises 15 residues. CDR1 is MRHNA, CDR2 SNTAGT, per germline. Here the CDR3 DNA reads TGTGCCAGCAGTGACTGGGCGGGAGGGCCGGATGAGCAGTTCTTC. This sequence encodes CASSDWAGGPDEQFF.

Turning to this clone: Additional DNA sequences in this sample encode the identical CDR3. The chain recombines TRBV27 with TRBJ2-1; 10 positions match TRBD2. The CDR3 runs to 13 residues. V shed 3 bases and J 7 bases; nucleotides not matched to a gene: 0. CDR1 is MNHEY, CDR2 SMNVEV, per germline (reference sequence). The CDR3 nucleotides read TGTGCCAGCAGTTTGGGACTAGCGAATGAGCAGTTCTTC. It is translated as CASSLGLANEQFF.

This chain joins TRBV30 and TRBJ1-2; D ambiguous. The CDR3 loop spans 13 amino acids. Germline assignment: CDR1 GTSNPN and CDR2 SVGIG (reference sequence). V shed 4 bases and J shed 5 bases, with 14 bases lying between them. CDR3 in amino acids: CAWIIRPQYGYTF. CDR3 bases: TGTGCCTGGATAATCAGGCCTCAATATGGCTACACCTTC. Variable domain in full (rest from reference TRBV30 and TRBJ1-2): SQTIHQWPATLVQPVGSPLSLECTVEGTSNPNLYWYRQAAGRGLQLLFYSVGIGQISSEVPQNLSASRPQDRQFILSSKKLLLSDSGFYLCAWIIRPQYGYTFGSGTRLTVV.